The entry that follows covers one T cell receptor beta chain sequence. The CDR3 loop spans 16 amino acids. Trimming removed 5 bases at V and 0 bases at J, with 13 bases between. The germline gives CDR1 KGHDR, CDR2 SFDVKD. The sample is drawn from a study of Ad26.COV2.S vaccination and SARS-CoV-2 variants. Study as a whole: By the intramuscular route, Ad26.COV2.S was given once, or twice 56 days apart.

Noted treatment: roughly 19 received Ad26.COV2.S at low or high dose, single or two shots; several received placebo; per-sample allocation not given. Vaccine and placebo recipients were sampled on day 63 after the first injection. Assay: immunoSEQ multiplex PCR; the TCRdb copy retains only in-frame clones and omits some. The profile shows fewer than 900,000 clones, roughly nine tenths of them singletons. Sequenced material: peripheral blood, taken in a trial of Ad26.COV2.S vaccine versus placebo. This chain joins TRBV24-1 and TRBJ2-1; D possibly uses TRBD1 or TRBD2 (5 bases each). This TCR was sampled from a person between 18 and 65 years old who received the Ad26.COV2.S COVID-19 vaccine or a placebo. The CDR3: CATSVTGTNSYNEQFF. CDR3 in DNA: TGTGCCACCAGTGTTACCGGGACGAACTCCTACAATGAGCAGTTCTTC.